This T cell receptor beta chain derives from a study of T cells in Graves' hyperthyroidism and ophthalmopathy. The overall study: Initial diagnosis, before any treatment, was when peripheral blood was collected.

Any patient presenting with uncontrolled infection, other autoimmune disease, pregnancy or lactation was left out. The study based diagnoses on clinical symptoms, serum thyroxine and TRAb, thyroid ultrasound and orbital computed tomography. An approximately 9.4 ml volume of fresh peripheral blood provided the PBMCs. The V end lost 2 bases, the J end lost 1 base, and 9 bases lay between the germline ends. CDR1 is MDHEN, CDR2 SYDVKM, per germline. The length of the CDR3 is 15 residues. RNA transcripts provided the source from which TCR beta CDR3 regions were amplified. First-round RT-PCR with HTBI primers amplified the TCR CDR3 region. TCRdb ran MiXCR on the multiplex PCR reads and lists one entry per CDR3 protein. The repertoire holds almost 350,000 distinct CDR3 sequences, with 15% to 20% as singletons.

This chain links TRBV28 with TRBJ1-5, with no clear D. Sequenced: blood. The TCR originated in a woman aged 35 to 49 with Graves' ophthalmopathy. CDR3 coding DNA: TGTGCCAGCAGTTTACGTACTGGAAGCAATCAGCCCCAGCATTTT. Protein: CASSLRTGSNQPQHF.